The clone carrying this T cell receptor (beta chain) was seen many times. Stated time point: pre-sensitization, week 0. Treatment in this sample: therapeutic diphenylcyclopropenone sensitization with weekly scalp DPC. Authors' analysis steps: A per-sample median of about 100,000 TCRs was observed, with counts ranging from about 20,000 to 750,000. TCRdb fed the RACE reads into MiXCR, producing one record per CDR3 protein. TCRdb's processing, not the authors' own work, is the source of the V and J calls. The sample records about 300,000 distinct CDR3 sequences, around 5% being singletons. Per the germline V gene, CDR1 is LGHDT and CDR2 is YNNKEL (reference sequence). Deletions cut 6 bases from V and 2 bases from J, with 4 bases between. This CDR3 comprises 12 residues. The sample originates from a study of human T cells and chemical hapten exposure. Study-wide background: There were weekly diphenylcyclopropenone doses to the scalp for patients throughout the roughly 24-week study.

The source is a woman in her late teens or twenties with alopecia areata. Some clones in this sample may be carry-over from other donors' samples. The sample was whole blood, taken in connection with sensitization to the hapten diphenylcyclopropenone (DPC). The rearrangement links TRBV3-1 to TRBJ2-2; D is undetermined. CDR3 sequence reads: CASSRNTGELFF. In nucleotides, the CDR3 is TGTGCCAGCAGTCGAAACACCGGGGAGCTGTTTTTT.